This T cell receptor beta chain was sequenced during a study of Graves' ophthalmopathy and Graves' hyperthyroidism. Study information: Peripheral blood samples were taken at initial diagnosis, before any treatment.

The CDR3 loop spans 12 amino acids. Germline CDR1 KGHDR, CDR2 SFDVKD. V shed 8 bases and J shed 6 bases, with 9 bases lying between them. This clonotype was seen at least ten times. The authors amplified TCR beta CDR3 regions, and they did so from RNA transcripts for repertoire sequencing. Second-round multiplex PCR followed a first-round RT-PCR using HTBI primers. TCRdb fed the multiplex PCR reads into MiXCR, producing one record per CDR3 protein. The table lists under 200,000 distinct CDR3 sequences, approximately 40% of them singletons, with 4.5% to 6% in the top ten. The receptor was isolated from a woman aged 40 to 50 with Graves' ophthalmopathy. This chain links TRBV24-1 with TRBJ2-2, with D possibly called TRBD1 or TRBD2 (6 bases each). The sequenced material came from peripheral blood. CDR3 residues: CATKEGAGELFF. CDR3 bases: TGTGCCACCAAGGAGGGGGCCGGGGAGCTGTTTTTT.